What follows describes a single TCR beta chain. Its antigen is currently unknown. The CDR3 covers 14 residues. CDR1 and CDR2 from the germline V gene are DFQATT and SNEGSKA (reference sequence). V gave up 4 bases and J gave up 1 base, with 11 bases separating them. The control group consisted of healthy donors matched for age and sex. In contrast to the negatively isolated CD8+ and CD4+ T cells, TEMRA cells were FACS-enriched. The record originates from a study of CD8 T cells in Susac syndrome. Study outcomes and limitations: The study recognized that its TCR sequencing and HLA analysis covered a relatively small number of individuals.

Reverse transcription of about 0.45 to 1 ug RNA used random hexamers. Amplification of the TCR beta CDR3 was carried out by immunoSEQ multiplex PCR, which spanned a total of 54 Vbeta and 13 Jbeta segments. TCRdb itself ran the immunoSEQ multiplex PCR reads through MiXCR, one entry per CDR3 protein. The sample includes approximately 150,000 distinct CDR3 sequences, about 92% of them seen just once. The chain uses TRBV20-1 and TRBJ2-4; D gene ambiguous. The sequenced material came from CD4+ T cells from PBMCs. The source is a human donor in good health. This CDR3 is CSATLPLAKNIQYF. The CDR3 DNA reads as TGCAGTGCTACCCTTCCCCTCGCCAAAAACATTCAGTACTTC.